This TCR beta chain appears in the sequencing data of a study of blood T cells in healthy people across ages (dated by TCRdb to 2014 to 2015). A note on the overall study: In model experiments, template switching captured roughly one uniquely barcoded TCR beta cDNA molecule for every two T cells. Donors of different ages were randomly distributed across sequencing lanes to avoid experimental bias. Using deep sequencing normalized with unique cDNA molecular identifiers, the study measured how TCR beta repertoire diversity changes with age. The study analyzed two additional independent replicas of 1 million unique cDNA reads from the same blood draw for two donors, one aged 18 to 29 and one aged 80 or older. Four age groups were formed from the donors: young (average about 15 years), middle-aged (around 37), aged (approximately 60) and long-lived (less than 85). The paper's findings and limits, for the study overall: Because donor CMV infection status was unknown, age-related changes in expanded clonotypes were potentially confounded. Conclusive comparison of naive and antigen-experienced compartments was prevented by the profiling of bulk unsorted PBMCs. The long-lived group showed more naive CD4+ T cells, fewer expanded clones and increased TCR diversity than the aged group, suggesting age selection. As age increased, observed TCR beta diversity per million T cells dropped in a roughly linear way, and a significant reduction was already evident by age 40. There was a strong correlation between observed TCR beta diversity and the percentage of naive T cells measured by flow cytometry. Total diversity estimates from one million sequenced T cells were considered lower bounds and underestimates.

Library creation used 5' RACE. Sequencing relied on an Illumina HiSeq 2500. A second PCR of about 6 to 11 cycles was run with a J-beta primer mix and a sample-barcoded 5' primer. A template-switch 5' adaptor carrying 12 random nucleotides introduced a unique molecular identifier onto each TCR beta cDNA molecule. At least 2.5 million CDR3-containing paired-end reads were obtained from each sample. The Mint cDNA synthesis kit, primed by a TRBC-specific oligonucleotide, was used to synthesize first-strand cDNA from all RNA. After uracil-DNA glycosylase treatment, a first 18-cycle PCR used universal primers M1SS and BC2_uni_R on all cDNA. In the source study's methods: Normalization of each sample was performed by random selection of 1 million high-quality reads, each carrying a distinct molecular identifier. Reads with shared molecular identifiers were discarded instead of being binned into consensus sequences. MiTCR, set to a Q25 quality threshold and the strictest error-elimination algorithm, was used for CDR3 identification, clonotype clustering and error correction. A nonparametric unseen species model with Euler transformation was used to estimate lower-bound total TCR beta diversity. The public reads were reprocessed in TCRdb via fastp at Q25 and MiXCR, keeping in-frame beta chains. Each CDR3 protein appears once, grouped with its most common genes and DNA. The V and J calls were not made by the authors but by TCRdb's processing. This sample has around 1.7 million distinct CDR3 sequences in its table, and 25% to 30% of those were observed once. The ten largest clones add up to less than 9.5% of the sample.

The approximately 39 donors, aged roughly 6 to 90 years, were systemically healthy Caucasian individuals from Russia. About 9.6 milliliters of peripheral blood were collected from each donor into EDTA-treated Vacutainer tubes. Ficoll-Paque density-gradient centrifugation was used to isolate PBMCs, with at least 6.5 million per sample. Trizol reagent was used to extract total RNA from PBMCs, with at least 6 micrograms per sample. The percentages of naive CD45RAhigh/CD27high T cells were determined by flow cytometry on a PBMC aliquot from every donor. As regards this clonotype: Its cognate antigen has yet to be identified. Within one base of it there is no much larger clone, and no base qualities were kept.

This TCR came from a woman aged 25-40 years in good health. Input material: blood.

The base sequence is TGTGCCAGCAGCTTCATAGCGGGGGGGCCTGGCACAGATACGCAGTATTTT. Its amino acids are CASSFIAGGPGTDTQYF. The V and J genes are TRBV7-9 and TRBJ2-3, and 11 bases in between align with TRBD2. The CDR3, from cysteine to phenylalanine, totals 17 residues. Here the CDR3 DNA is all that survives: 51 bases in frame from base 1. Trimming removed 3 bases from V and 1 base from J; the gene matches leave 6 bases unexplained. CDR1 SEHNR and CDR2 FQNEAQ were looked up in the germline V gene (reference sequence).